The 27 T cell receptor beta chains in this list originate from one sample, sequenced in a study of tissue T cells after allogeneic stem cell transplantation (dated by TCRdb to between 2021 and 2024). The library was obtained by the immunoSEQ multiplex PCR assay. What TCRdb holds here is the immuneACCESS table cut down to in-frame rearrangements. Part of the clones is not present; checked against another copy, under half of the missing clones reflect an unresolved V gene, and the others are unexplained. Within this sample are about 1,300 clones, with about 45% of them counted one time only. The top ten clones comprise around half of the sample. This specimen's time point label, per the study, means: mouse harvest day 14 after allogeneic transplant. Each mouse graft consisted of 10^7 T-cell-depleted bone marrow cells plus 10^6 splenic CD5+ T cells and was given by tail vein injection. Sequencing input: spleen. These receptors all stem from a female BALB/c mouse given C57BL/6 T cells with graft-versus-host disease after an allogeneic hematopoietic cell transplant.

As regards this clone: The genes are named according to mouse. The read falls 1 residue short of the CDR3 end, and the missing part is taken from the germline J gene. The V gene is TRBV19, the J gene TRBJ2-1; D possibly corresponds to TRBD1 (5 bases). Trimming cost V 2 bases and J 1 base, with 7 bases left between them. The CDR3 is 14 residues long. Germline assignment: CDR1 FNHDT and CDR2 SITEND (reference sequence). The chain's CDR3 is CASSMSGNYAEQFF. The DNA read from the CDR3 is TGTGCCAGCAGTATGTCAGGGAACTATGCTGAGCAGTTC.

A word on this clone: Genes and germline come from the mouse. The read gets to within 1 residue of the CDR3 end, and the germline J gene fills in the rest. The chain is built from TRBV19 and TRBJ1-1, with TRBD1 as a possible D gene (5 bases). This CDR3 contains 12 residues. V was shortened by 2 bases and J by 4 bases, with 6 bases between the two germline ends. CDR1 is FNHDT, CDR2 SITEND, per germline (reference sequence). The sequenced CDR3 bases are TGTGCCAGCAGTATGGGGCGCACAGAAGTCTTC. Amino acid sequence: CASSMGRTEVF. The full CDR3 protein is CASSMGRTEVFF.

In regard to this clone: The gene symbols are mouse symbols. The read terminates 1 residue before the CDR3 end, so the remaining end is supplied by the germline J gene. This rearrangement joins TRBV29 to TRBJ2-5, with D uncertain. Germline CDR1 is MSHET and CDR2 is SYDVDS. The CDR3 has 11 amino acids. V was shortened by 2 bases and J by 4 bases, with 1 base between the two germline ends. CDR3: CASSLEDTQYF. The part of the CDR3 DNA that was read is TGTGCTAGCAGTTTAGAAGACACCCAGTAC.

Comment on this clone: The germline and genes are mouse ones. The read is 1 residue too short to cover the CDR3 end, so that end is filled in from the germline J gene. This chain joins TRBV19 and TRBJ1-1, with 11 bases lining up with TRBD1. This CDR3 has 14 residues. Germline assignment: CDR1 FNHDT and CDR2 SITEND (reference sequence). With V trimmed by 4 bases and J by 4 bases, 3 bases remained unmatched. The CDR3 DNA, read in part, is TGTGCCAGCAGTCGGGACAGGGGGTTCACAGAAGTCTTC. This encodes CASSRDRGFTEVF. The full CDR3 reads CASSRDRGFTEVFF.

By share, this clone counts as large. Genes and germline are mouse. The read falls 1 residue short of the CDR3 end, and the missing part is taken from the germline J gene. The chain couples TRBV3 to TRBJ2-2; D is perhaps TRBD1 (8 bases). Between the trimmed V and J ends, which lost 6 bases and 4 bases, there was a span of 18 bases. The CDR3 is 16 amino acids. Germline V gene sequence: CDR1 SNHLY, CDR2 FYNGKV (reference sequence). CDR3 sequence: CASRIDTGGGTGQLYF. Incomplete CDR3 DNA: TGTGCCAGCAGAATAGACACAGGGGGGGGCACCGGGCAGCTCTAC.

Remarks on this clone: Mouse germline and gene names are used. Read data end 1 residue before the CDR3 end; the end is taken from the germline J gene. The genes are TRBV31 and TRBJ2-4; D remains unclear. V was trimmed by 0 bases and J by 4 bases, leaving 5 bases between them. Germline loops: CDR1 GKSSPN, CDR2 SITVG. The CDR3 is 12 residues long. The CDR3 is CAWSLGENTLYF. The DNA read from the CDR3 is TGTGCCTGGAGTCTAGGAGAAAACACCTTGTAC. The complete variable domain, with remaining parts taken from reference TRBV31 and TRBJ2-4, reads AQTIHQWPVAEIKAVGSPLSLGCTIKGKSSPNLYWYWQATGGTLQQLFYSITVGQVESVVQLNLSASRPKDDQFILSTEKLLLSHSGFYLCAWSLGENTLYFGAGTRLSVL.

A note on this clone: Gene names denote mouse genes. The read ends 1 residue shy of where the CDR3 ends; the end is completed using the germline J gene. The chain couples TRBV5 to TRBJ2-5; 8 bases line up with TRBD2. CDR1 is LGHNA and CDR2 is YNLKQL in the germline V gene (reference sequence). The CDR3 extends over 15 amino acids. V lost 8 bases and J lost 1; bases outside the gene matches: 8. The sequenced CDR3 bases are TGTGCCAGCCGCATGGGGGGGGGCGACCAAGACACCCAGTAC. Protein sequence: CASRMGGGDQDTQY. The whole CDR3 protein reads CASRMGGGDQDTQYF.

The table lists this clone with a few counts. The gene names here belong to mouse. The sequence runs out 1 residue before the end of the CDR3; the remainder is reconstructed from the germline J gene. J is TRBJ1-3 and V is TRBV13-2; D unresolved. Germline V gives CDR1 NNHNN, CDR2 SYGAGS (reference sequence). V lost 3 bases and J lost 2, with 3 bases in between. CDR3 length equals 12 residues. The sequenced CDR3 bases are TGTGCCAGCGGTGGGCCTGGAAATACGCTCTAT. Residues: CASGGPGNTLY. The CDR3 in its entirety is CASGGPGNTLYF.

This clone has just one count. Gene and germline names: mouse. With the read ending 1 residue before the CDR3 end, the germline J gene is used to fill in that end. The chain combines TRBV13-1 with TRBJ1-6; TRBD1 might be the D (6 bases). TRBJ1-6 is placed among ORFs of uncertain function. From germline, CDR1 is NSHNY and CDR2 SYGAGN. V was clipped by 2 bases and J by 4 bases, with 10 bases between them. This CDR3 is built from 15 residues. The sequenced part of the CDR3 DNA is TGTGCCAGCAGTGAGGGACAAAAATATAATTCGCCCCTCTAC. This gives the protein CASSEGQKYNSPLY. The CDR3, in full, reads CASSEGQKYNSPLYF.

By share, this clone counts as large. Gene labels here are mouse ones. The observed sequence ends 1 residue before the CDR3 terminus, with the missing tail filled in from the germline J gene. The chain uses TRBV24 and TRBJ2-3, with a weak D call TRBD1 (6 bases). Per the germline V gene, CDR1 is KGHTA and CDR2 is FRNEEI. This CDR3 spans 15 amino acids. Between the trimmed V and J ends, which lost 5 bases and 0 bases, there was a span of 12 bases. The CDR3 bases that were read are TGTGCCAGCAGTTCCCGGGACAAAAGTGCAGAAACGCTGTAT. Amino acid sequence: CASSSRDKSAETLY. The CDR3 in full is CASSSRDKSAETLYF.

This clone is deemed hyperexpanded (1% or more). Mouse gene names apply. CDR3 DNA (partial): TGTGCCAGCAGTGATGCTTATGAACAGTAC. Translating gives CASSDAYEQY. The whole CDR3 sequence is CASSDAYEQYF. This sequence joins TRBV13-3 and TRBJ2-7, with unresolved D. The read falls 1 residue short of the CDR3 end, and the missing part is taken from the germline J gene. The germline V gene has CDR1 NNHDY and CDR2 SYVADS. V lost 0 bases and J lost 4, with 2 bases in between. The CDR3 has 11 amino acids.

Notes on this clone: Gene names refer to mouse genes. The CDR3 is cut off 1 residue early in the read; its end comes from the germline J gene. The chain has TRBV5 and TRBJ2-5, with 9 bases matching TRBD2. J was trimmed by 7 bases and V by 0 bases; bases with no gene match: 2. The CDR3 has 14 residues. Germline V gene data show CDR1 as LGHNA and CDR2 as YNLKQL (reference sequence). The CDR3: CASSQELGGNTQYF. Partial CDR3 DNA: TGTGCCAGCAGCCAAGAACTGGGGGGTAACACCCAGTAC.

With respect to this clone: Germline and genes: mouse. The CDR3 end lies 1 residue beyond the end of the read and is filled in from the germline J gene. This chain joins TRBV15 and TRBJ2-4; maybe TRBD1 (6 bases). This CDR3 spans 19 amino acids. CDR1 is SGHND, CDR2 FRSKSL, per germline. The V end was cut by 6 bases, the J end by 0 bases, with 25 bases between. CDR3 residues: CASSPGEGRPTTSQNTLYF. CDR3 DNA, as far as it was read: TGTGCCAGCAGCCCAGGGGAGGGGCGGCCCACTACTAGTCAAAACACCTTGTAC.

Comments on this clone: Gene names are the mouse ones. The sequenced CDR3 bases are TGTGCCAGCAGCCAAATAGACAGATACCAAGACACCCAGTAC. Its translation is CASSQIDRYQDTQY. Given in full, the CDR3 is CASSQIDRYQDTQYF. The V call is TRBV5, the J call TRBJ2-5; TRBD1 might be the D (5 bases). The CDR3 extends 1 residue past the end of the read, so its final part is completed from the germline J gene. CDR1 LGHNA and CDR2 YNLKQL come from the germline V gene (reference sequence). V was cut by 2 bases and J by 1 base, with 10 bases left in between. The CDR3 spans 15 residues.

This clone ranks as medium-sized. Mouse gene names and germline throughout. Incomplete CDR3 DNA: TGTGCCAGCGGGGGGGGTGAACAGTAC. Its protein is CASGGGEQY. The complete CDR3 sequence is CASGGGEQYF. The chain couples TRBV2 to TRBJ2-7, with 7 nucleotides matching TRBD2. The CDR3 is cut off 1 residue early in the read; its end comes from the germline J gene. Germline loops: CDR1 LGHNA, CDR2 YSYQKL. The CDR3 contains 10 residues. Trimming at V came to 8 bases and at J to 6 bases, leaving 1 base not matched to a gene.

Note on this clone: The gene names here belong to mouse. The CDR3 extends 1 residue past the end of the read, so its final part is completed from the germline J gene. The chain couples TRBV12-1 to TRBJ1-3; 10 nucleotides align to TRBD1. CDR1 is SGHSN, CDR2 HYEKVE, per germline. This CDR3 is built from 16 residues. V dropped 6 bases and J dropped 1; count of bases not matched to a gene: 8. The CDR3 loop reads CASSAGTGASGNTLYF. The sequenced CDR3 bases are TGTGCCAGCAGTGCCGGGACAGGGGCCTCTGGAAATACGCTCTAT.

This clone rates as hyperexpanded. Genes and germline are mouse. The DNA ends 1 residue before the CDR3 does, and the rest of the CDR3 is filled in from the germline J gene. The chain recombines TRBV13-1 with TRBJ2-1, with 8 bases that match TRBD1. The CDR3 has 14 amino acids. Germline values: CDR1 NSHNY, CDR2 SYGAGN. V was pared by 2 bases and J by 5 bases, with 3 bases of the junction left unmatched. The CDR3 sequence: CASSDRTGNAEQFF. The DNA read from the CDR3 is TGTGCCAGCAGTGACCGGACAGGGAATGCTGAGCAGTTC.

About this clone itself: Mouse gene names apply. The read halts 1 residue ahead of the CDR3 end, with the missing end drawn from the germline J gene. This chain joins TRBV1 and TRBJ1-1; the D gene is possibly TRBD1 (5 bases). V dropped 5 bases and J dropped 3 bases, with 10 bases sitting between them. The CDR3 is made up of 13 amino acids. Germline V gives CDR1 NSQYPW, CDR2 LRSPGD (reference sequence). The CDR3 DNA, read in part, is TGCACCTGCAGTCCAGGAGGGGACACAGAAGTCTTC. Translating gives CTCSPGGDTEVF. The CDR3, in full, reads CTCSPGGDTEVFF.

This clone came up once. The genes are named according to mouse. The missing CDR3 end, 1 residue past where the read stops, is filled in from the germline J gene. The chain has TRBV19 and TRBJ2-5, with 9 positions matching TRBD1. V was clipped by 2 bases and J by 6 bases; unmatched bases: 4. The germline V gene has CDR1 FNHDT and CDR2 SITEND (reference sequence). This CDR3 has 14 residues. The CDR3 is CASSINRGRDTQYF. The DNA read from the CDR3 is TGTGCCAGCAGTATCAACAGGGGGCGGGACACCCAGTAC.

This clone was detected only a few times. Gene and germline names: mouse. The CDR3 is cut off 1 residue early in the read; its end comes from the germline J gene. V and J are TRBV5 and TRBJ1-1; D uncertain. Trimming removed 4 bases from V and 1 base from J, with 7 bases in between. The CDR3 has 13 amino acids. From germline, CDR1 is LGHNA and CDR2 YNLKQL (reference sequence). The CDR3 spells CASSLRQNTEVFF. Incomplete CDR3 DNA: TGTGCCAGCAGCCTTCGACAAAACACAGAAGTCTTC.

A remark on this clone: Gene names refer to mouse genes. The CDR3 protein is CASSLLRDSANTEVFF. The sequenced CDR3 bases are TGTGCCAGCAGTCTACTCCGGGACAGTGCAAACACAGAAGTCTTC. V is TRBV19 and J is TRBJ1-1, with 7 bases lining up with TRBD1. Read sequence stops 1 residue before the CDR3 end, and the germline J gene provides the missing end. The germline V gene has CDR1 FNHDT and CDR2 SITEND (reference sequence). The CDR3 has 16 amino acids. V gave up 4 bases and J gave up 0 bases; unmatched junction bases: 9.

This clone is labeled as large. Mouse gene names and germline throughout. The read stops 1 residue short of the end of the CDR3; the missing end is completed from the germline J gene. This chain uses TRBV4 with TRBJ2-7, with unresolved D. V lost 5 bases and J 4 bases, leaving 9 bases between the germline ends. Germline V gives CDR1 LGHDT, CDR2 YNNKQL (reference sequence). The CDR3 is made up of 12 amino acids. The DNA read from the CDR3 is TGTGCCAGCAGCCCCCTTCGATATGAACAGTAC. Residues: CASSPLRYEQY. The CDR3 in full is CASSPLRYEQYF.

This clone was picked up one time. Germline and genes here are mouse. Coverage ceases 1 residue before the CDR3 finishes, and the germline J gene fills in the end. This chain uses TRBV4 with TRBJ2-4, with TRBD1 matching 10 bases. The V segment lost 6 bases and the J segment 8 bases; nucleotides outside the gene matches: 2. Germline-derived CDR1 and CDR2 are LGHDT and YNNKQL (reference sequence). The CDR3 consists of 12 residues. The CDR3 DNA, read in part, is TGTGCCAGCAGACGGGACAGGGGCACCTTGTAC. Its protein product is CASRRDRGTLY. The entire CDR3 is CASRRDRGTLYF.

In regard to this clone: The gene names here belong to mouse. The CDR3 end falls 1 residue outside the read, so it is completed with the germline J gene. The chain combines TRBV13-1 with TRBJ1-1; the D is unclear. With 4 bases removed from V and 0 bases from J, the gap between germline ends came to 7 bases. The CDR3 totals 13 residues. CDR1 and CDR2 (germline): NSHNY, SYGAGN. The CDR3 spells CASSPGANTEVFF. The part of the CDR3 DNA that was read is TGTGCCAGCAGTCCCGGTGCAAACACAGAAGTCTTC.

About this clone: The gene names here belong to mouse. The sequenced fragment ends 1 residue before the CDR3 boundary, so the rest is inferred from the germline J gene. The chain links TRBV13-2 to TRBJ2-1; 7 positions agree with TRBD2. The V gene's germline CDR1 is NNHNN and CDR2 SYGAGS (reference sequence). This CDR3 contains 14 residues. After removal of 3 bases from V and 1 base from J, the junction contained 1 base not matched to a gene. The sequenced CDR3 bases are TGTGCCAGCGGTGGGGGACTGAACTATGCTGAGCAGTTC. Amino acid sequence: CASGGGLNYAEQF. The CDR3, in full, reads CASGGGLNYAEQFF.

This clone occurred a few times. Germline and genes here are mouse. Coverage ceases 1 residue before the CDR3 finishes, and the germline J gene fills in the end. This rearrangement joins TRBV4 to TRBJ1-2; 8 bases line up with TRBD1. Germline V gives CDR1 LGHDT, CDR2 YNNKQL (reference sequence). The CDR3 contains 14 residues. V shed 5 bases, J shed 4 bases, and the junction held 6 bases outside the gene matches. The CDR3 region is CASSSRGRSSDYTF. Partial CDR3 DNA: TGTGCCAGCAGCAGCAGGGGGCGCAGCTCCGACTACACC.

Regarding this clone: The gene names here belong to mouse. CDR3 bases read: TGTGCCTGGAGTCTACCTGGGGGGATGGCAGAAACGCTGTAT. It is translated as CAWSLPGGMAETLY. The full CDR3 reads CAWSLPGGMAETLYF. This sequence joins TRBV31 and TRBJ2-3; TRBD2 matches 8 bases. The read is 1 residue too short to cover the CDR3 end, so that end is filled in from the germline J gene. J was trimmed by 3 bases and V by 0 bases; bases with no gene match: 5. This CDR3 has 15 amino acids. Germline CDR1 GKSSPN, CDR2 SITVG.